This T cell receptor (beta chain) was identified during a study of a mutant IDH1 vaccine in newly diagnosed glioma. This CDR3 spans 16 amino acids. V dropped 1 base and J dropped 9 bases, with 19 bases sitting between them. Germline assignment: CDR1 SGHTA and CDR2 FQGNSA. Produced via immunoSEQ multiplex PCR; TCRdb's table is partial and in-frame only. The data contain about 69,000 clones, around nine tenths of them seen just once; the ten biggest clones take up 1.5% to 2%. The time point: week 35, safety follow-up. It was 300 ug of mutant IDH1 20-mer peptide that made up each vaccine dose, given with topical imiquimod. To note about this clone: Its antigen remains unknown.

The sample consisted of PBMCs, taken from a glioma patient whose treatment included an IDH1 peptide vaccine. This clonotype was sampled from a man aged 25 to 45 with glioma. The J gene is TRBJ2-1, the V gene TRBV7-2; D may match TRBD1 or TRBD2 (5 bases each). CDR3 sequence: CASSLGGAGKMVEQFF. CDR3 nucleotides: TGTGCCAGCAGCTTAGGAGGGGCAGGTAAGATGGTTGAGCAGTTCTTC.